A selection of T cell receptor beta chains follows, all from one sample in a study of blood T cell repertoires in COVID-19. Here immunoSEQ multiplex PCR was the method, and the copy in TCRdb shows in-frame clones only, minus some. The profile shows roughly 200,000 clones, more than 80% of them singletons. Sequencing was performed on peripheral blood. The receptors come from a woman aged 30 to 39 with COVID-19, enrolled during active disease. CDR3s include the opening cysteine and the closing phenylalanine or tryptophan. The D gene is left open where the match is weak. Clone size appears in some rows only: once, few, many, or a class for an expanded clone.

v_gene: TRBV28
d_gene: .
abundance: few
j_gene: TRBJ1-1
CDR3nt: TGTGCCAGCAGTCCCGGTAACACTGAAGCTTTCTTT
CDR3aa: CASSPGNTEAFF

v_gene: TRBV5-1
d_gene: .
abundance: .
j_gene: TRBJ2-5
CDR3nt: TGCGCCAGCAGCTTGGGACCGACTACCCAAGAGACCCAGTACTTC
CDR3aa: CASSLGPTTQETQYF

v_gene: TRBV4-3
d_gene: .
abundance: .
j_gene: TRBJ1-1
CDR3nt: TGCGCCAGCAGCCGAATGGGGCCCGCCACTGAAGCTTTCTTT
CDR3aa: CASSRMGPATEAFF

v_gene: TRBV5-1
d_gene: .
abundance: .
j_gene: TRBJ1-4
CDR3nt: TGCGCCAGCAGCTTGAGGGACTTAGGTGAAAAACTGTTTTTT
CDR3aa: CASSLRDLGEKLFF

v_gene: TRBV4-3
d_gene: .
abundance: .
j_gene: TRBJ2-2
CDR3nt: TGCGCCAGCAGCCAAGGGCCCGTCACCGGGGAGCTGTTTTTT
CDR3aa: CASSQGPVTGELFF

v_gene: TRBV12-3/TRBV12-4
d_gene: TRBD1
abundance: .
j_gene: TRBJ1-2
CDR3nt: TGTGCCAGCAGTGGAGGGGACAGGGGAGGCACCTTC
CDR3aa: CASSGGDRGGTF

v_gene: TRBV4-3
d_gene: .
abundance: .
j_gene: TRBJ1-1
CDR3nt: TGCGCCAGCAGCCGGTCGACAATAATGAACACTGAAGCTTTCTTT
CDR3aa: CASSRSTIMNTEAFF

v_gene: TRBV6-6
d_gene: TRBD2
abundance: .
j_gene: TRBJ2-2
CDR3nt: TGTGCCAGCAGTTACTCGGGCGGGAGGGCCCCCGGGGAGCTGTTTTTT
CDR3aa: CASSYSGGRAPGELFF

v_gene: TRBV28
d_gene: TRBD2
abundance: .
j_gene: TRBJ2-3
CDR3nt: TGTGCCAGCAGTTTATTTAGCTGGGCTAGCGGGGGCCCAGATACGCAGTATTTT
CDR3aa: CASSLFSWASGGPDTQYF

v_gene: TRBV4-3
d_gene: TRBD1
abundance: few
j_gene: TRBJ1-1
CDR3nt: TGCGCCAGCAGAGGGGGCCGGACTGAAGCTTTCTTT
CDR3aa: CASRGGRTEAFF

v_gene: TRBV27
d_gene: .
abundance: .
j_gene: TRBJ1-5
CDR3nt: TGTGCCAGCAGGGGCAGCAATAGCAATCAGCCCCAGCATTTT
CDR3aa: CASRGSNSNQPQHF

v_gene: TRBV5-1
d_gene: TRBD2
abundance: .
j_gene: TRBJ2-7
CDR3nt: TGCGCCAGCAGCTTAGCGGGAGGAACCTACGAGCAGTACTTC
CDR3aa: CASSLAGGTYEQYF

v_gene: TRBV21-1
d_gene: .
abundance: .
j_gene: TRBJ1-3
CDR3nt: TGTGCCAGCAGCAAACCTGCAGGGTTGGAGGGAAACACCATATATTTT
CDR3aa: CASSKPAGLEGNTIYF

v_gene: TRBV5-1
d_gene: .
abundance: .
j_gene: TRBJ1-1
CDR3nt: TGCGCCAGCAGCTTTGATTCGGTGAACACTGAAGCTTTCTTT
CDR3aa: CASSFDSVNTEAFF

v_gene: TRBV11-2
d_gene: .
abundance: .
j_gene: TRBJ2-3
CDR3nt: TGTGCCAGCAGCTTAGGAGGCCTCGGTCACACAGATACGCAGTATTTT
CDR3aa: CASSLGGLGHTDTQYF

v_gene: TRBV30
d_gene: TRBD1
abundance: .
j_gene: TRBJ1-4
CDR3nt: TGTGCCTGGGGCGGACAGGTTCGTGAAAAACTGTTTTTT
CDR3aa: CAWGGQVREKLFF

v_gene: TRBV27
d_gene: TRBD1
abundance: .
j_gene: TRBJ1-1
CDR3nt: TGTGCCAGCAGGGCAGGGGGGACAAACACTGAAGCTTTCTTT
CDR3aa: CASRAGGTNTEAFF

v_gene: TRBV12-3/TRBV12-4
d_gene: .
abundance: .
j_gene: TRBJ1-1
CDR3nt: TGTGCCAGCAGTTTAAGGCAGGGAACTGAAGCTTTCTTT
CDR3aa: CASSLRQGTEAFF

v_gene: TRBV4-2
d_gene: .
abundance: .
j_gene: TRBJ2-4
CDR3nt: TGTGCCAGCAGCCCAGAACTCTTAGCCAAAAACATTCAGTACTTC
CDR3aa: CASSPELLAKNIQYF

v_gene: TRBV3-1/TRBV3-2
d_gene: .
abundance: once
j_gene: TRBJ2-3
CDR3nt: TGTGCCAGCAGCCAAGGGGAGGGAGGGGGGATAACAGATACGCAGTATTTT
CDR3aa: CASSQGEGGGITDTQYF

v_gene: TRBV6-5
d_gene: .
abundance: once
j_gene: TRBJ1-2
CDR3nt: TGTGCCAGCACGCGGGGGGCGCGAAACTATGGCTACACCTTC
CDR3aa: CASTRGARNYGYTF

v_gene: TRBV7-9
d_gene: TRBD1
abundance: few
j_gene: TRBJ1-6
CDR3nt: TGTGCCAGCAGCCCACAGGGGGAAGGGTCACCCCTCCACTTT
CDR3aa: CASSPQGEGSPLHF

v_gene: TRBV6-5
d_gene: TRBD2
abundance: .
j_gene: TRBJ2-5
CDR3nt: TGTGCCAGCAGTTACTCGGCGGGAGTGGAGACCCAGTACTTC
CDR3aa: CASSYSAGVETQYF